This T cell receptor beta chain was documented in a study of T cell responses to AZD1222 COVID-19 vaccine. The assay was immunoSEQ multiplex PCR, and TCRdb's table has in-frame clones only and misses some. The sample lists 150,000 or so clones, just over 90% occurring once. Concerning this clone itself: Antigen specificity is unknown.

Study-wide results and limits: Repertoires were collected only later (after the peak T cell response had occurred).

Germline V gene lookup returns CDR1 SGHAT and CDR2 FQNNGV. After removal of 5 bases from V and 9 bases from J, the junction contained 10 bases not matched to a gene. The CDR3 consists of 15 residues. The starting material was peripheral blood, obtained 28 days after the second AZD1222 dose. The chain carries TRBV11-2 and TRBJ2-1, with TRBD1 identical over 10 bases. The sequence was collected from an adult who received the AZD1222 COVID-19 vaccine. CDR3 DNA sequence: TGTGCCAGCAGCCTCCGACAGGGGGCTAGCGGTGAGCAGTTCTTC. Translation: CASSLRQGASGEQFF.